This TCR beta chain was captured in a study of blood T cell repertoires in COVID-19. At the level of the study: Samples of COVID-19 (acute and convalescent) were obtained from the United States, Italy and Spain.

The junction had 5 bases not matched to a gene; V was cut back by 7 bases and J by 4 bases. Germline-derived CDR1 and CDR2 are SNHLY and FYNNEI. The CDR3 consists of 14 residues. Clones were read by immunoSEQ multiplex PCR, and TCRdb kept only the in-frame ones, dropping some. The table includes about 150,000 clones, roughly nine tenths detected once. The specimen sequenced was peripheral blood. This sequence originates from a man aged 45 to 65 with acute or convalescent COVID-19. The J gene is TRBJ2-1, the V gene TRBV2, with 9 bases aligning to TRBD1. Here the CDR3 DNA reads TGTGCCAGCACACGGGACAGGGATTACAATGAGCAGTTCTTC. Amino acid sequence: CASTRDRDYNEQFF.